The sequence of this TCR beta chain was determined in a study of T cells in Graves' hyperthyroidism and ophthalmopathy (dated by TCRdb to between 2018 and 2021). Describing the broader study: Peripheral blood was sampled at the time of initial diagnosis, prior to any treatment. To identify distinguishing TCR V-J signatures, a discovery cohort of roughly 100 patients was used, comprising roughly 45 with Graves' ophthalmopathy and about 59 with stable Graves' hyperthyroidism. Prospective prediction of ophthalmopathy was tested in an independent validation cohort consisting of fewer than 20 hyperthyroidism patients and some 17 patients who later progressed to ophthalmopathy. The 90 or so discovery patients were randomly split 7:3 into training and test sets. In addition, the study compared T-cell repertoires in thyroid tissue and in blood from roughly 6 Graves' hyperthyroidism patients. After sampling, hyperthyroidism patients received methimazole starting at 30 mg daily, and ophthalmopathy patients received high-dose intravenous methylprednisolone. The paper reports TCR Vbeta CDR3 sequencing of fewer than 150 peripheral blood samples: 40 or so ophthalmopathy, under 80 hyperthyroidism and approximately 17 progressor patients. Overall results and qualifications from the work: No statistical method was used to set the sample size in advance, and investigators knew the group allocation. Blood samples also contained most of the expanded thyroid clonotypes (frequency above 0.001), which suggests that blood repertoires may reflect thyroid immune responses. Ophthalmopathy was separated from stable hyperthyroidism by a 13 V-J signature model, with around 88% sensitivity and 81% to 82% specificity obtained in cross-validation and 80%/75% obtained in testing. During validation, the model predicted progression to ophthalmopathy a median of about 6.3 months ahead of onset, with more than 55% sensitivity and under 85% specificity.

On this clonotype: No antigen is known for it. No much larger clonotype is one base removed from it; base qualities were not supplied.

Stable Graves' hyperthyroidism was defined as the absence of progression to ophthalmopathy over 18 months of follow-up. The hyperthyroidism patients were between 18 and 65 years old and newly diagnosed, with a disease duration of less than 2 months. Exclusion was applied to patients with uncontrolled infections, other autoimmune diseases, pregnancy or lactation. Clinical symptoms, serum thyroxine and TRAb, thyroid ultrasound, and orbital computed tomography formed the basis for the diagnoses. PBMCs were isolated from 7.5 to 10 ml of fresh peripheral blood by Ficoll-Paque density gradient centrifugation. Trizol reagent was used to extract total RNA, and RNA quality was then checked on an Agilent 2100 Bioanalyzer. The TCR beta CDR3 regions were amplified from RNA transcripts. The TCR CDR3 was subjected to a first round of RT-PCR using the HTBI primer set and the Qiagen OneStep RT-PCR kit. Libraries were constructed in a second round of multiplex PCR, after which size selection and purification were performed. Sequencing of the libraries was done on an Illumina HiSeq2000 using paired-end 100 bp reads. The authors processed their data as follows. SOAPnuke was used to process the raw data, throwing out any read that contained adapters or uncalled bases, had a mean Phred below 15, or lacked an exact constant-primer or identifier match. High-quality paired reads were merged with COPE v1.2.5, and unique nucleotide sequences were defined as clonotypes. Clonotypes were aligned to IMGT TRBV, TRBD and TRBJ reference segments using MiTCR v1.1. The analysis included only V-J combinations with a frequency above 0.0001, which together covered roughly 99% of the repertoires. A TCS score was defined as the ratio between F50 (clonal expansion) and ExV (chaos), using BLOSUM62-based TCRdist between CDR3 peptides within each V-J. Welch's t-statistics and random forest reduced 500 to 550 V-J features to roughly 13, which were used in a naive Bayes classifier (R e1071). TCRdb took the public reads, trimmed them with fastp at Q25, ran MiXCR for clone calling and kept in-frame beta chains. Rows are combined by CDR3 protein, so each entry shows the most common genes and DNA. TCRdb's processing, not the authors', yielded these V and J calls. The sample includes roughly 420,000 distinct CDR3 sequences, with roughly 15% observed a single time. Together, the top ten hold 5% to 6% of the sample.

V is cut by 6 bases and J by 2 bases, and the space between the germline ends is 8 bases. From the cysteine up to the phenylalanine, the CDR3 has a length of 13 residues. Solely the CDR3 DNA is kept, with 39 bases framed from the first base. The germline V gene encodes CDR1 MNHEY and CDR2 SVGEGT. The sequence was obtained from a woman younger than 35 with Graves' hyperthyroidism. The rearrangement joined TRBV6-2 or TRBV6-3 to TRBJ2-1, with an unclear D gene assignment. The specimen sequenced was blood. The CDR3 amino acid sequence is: CASSSLPYNEQFF. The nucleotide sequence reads TGTGCCAGCAGCTCGCTCCCCTACAATGAGCAGTTCTTC.